This T cell receptor beta chain was identified in a study of shared clonotypes between healthy human individuals. Every contributor of samples was a Caucasian grown-up residing in Nashville, Tennessee. The germline V gene has CDR1 PRHDT and CDR2 FYEKMQ (reference sequence). V was cut by 5 bases and J by 6 bases, with 14 bases left in between. The CDR3 covers 14 residues. Details on this clone: Its antigen is not known.

Study-level findings and limits: Sequencing depth was expected to affect clonotype sharing among donors.

Every immunoSEQ plate was one replicate of a subset's evenly spread DNA. The data were produced by immunoSEQ multiplex PCR, yet TCRdb's version contains in-frame clones alone and is incomplete. The sample holds about 320,000 clones, roughly 84% seen once. The clonotype originates from a young man in good health. The material sequenced was memory CD8+ T cells sorted from blood. Subset defined: CD45RO+ cells pooled with CCR7-negative TemRA cells. This chain joins TRBV13 and TRBJ2-1; D possibly corresponds to TRBD2 (6 bases). DNA for the CDR3: TGTGCCAGCAGCCGGAGACTAGTATCCAATGAGCAGTTCTTC. Translated, it gives CASSRRLVSNEQFF.